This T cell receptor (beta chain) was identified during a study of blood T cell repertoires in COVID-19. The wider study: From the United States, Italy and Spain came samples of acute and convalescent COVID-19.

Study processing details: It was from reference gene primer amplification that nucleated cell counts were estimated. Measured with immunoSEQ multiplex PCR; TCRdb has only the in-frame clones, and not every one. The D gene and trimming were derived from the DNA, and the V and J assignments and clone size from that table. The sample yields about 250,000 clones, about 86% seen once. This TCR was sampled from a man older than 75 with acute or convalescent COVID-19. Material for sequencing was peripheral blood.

CDR3 nucleotide sequence: TGTGCCAGCAGTGGGGCCACCGGGACAACAACTAATGAAAAACTGTTTTTT. Translated, it gives CASSGATGTTTNEKLFF. V is TRBV2 and J is TRBJ1-4; TRBD1 is a possible D gene (6 bases). The V end lost 4 bases, the J end lost 0 bases, and 15 bases lay between the germline ends. This CDR3 comprises 17 residues. CDR1 is SNHLY and CDR2 is FYNNEI in the germline V gene.